This T cell receptor beta chain was sequenced for a study of control samples from healthy donors and cancer patients. Sequencing was performed with immunoSEQ multiplex PCR; in TCRdb, only in-frame clones are kept and a portion is missing. The sample shows 150,000 or so clones, 85% to 90% of them seen only once. The TCR originated in a woman in her twenties or thirties in good health. Input material: blood.

The CDR3 loop is CASSHYRGESEQYV. The CDR3, as DNA: TGTGCCAGCAGCCACTACCGGGGTGAGAGCGAGCAGTACGTC. V gene TRBV21-1 combines with J gene TRBJ2-7; the D call TRBD2 from the table was never checked on the DNA. TRBV21-1 is marked as a pseudogene. CDR3 length: 14 residues.